A single sample gave rise to the 13 T cell receptor beta chains below, sequenced in a study of blood T cell repertoires in COVID-19. Sequencing used immunoSEQ multiplex PCR; TCRdb keeps in-frame clones, though not all of them. The sample carries a few hundred thousand clones, nearly 90% recorded once. The sample was PBMCs or T cells enriched from blood (not recorded which). All receptors come from a woman in her 30s who had recovered from COVID-19.

V is TRBV28 and J is TRBJ1-2, with 8 nucleotides matching TRBD1. Germline values: CDR1 MDHEN, CDR2 SYDVKM. V lost 5 bases to trimming and J lost 6 bases; unmatched junction nucleotides: 11. This CDR3 has 15 residues. The CDR3, as DNA: TGTGCCAGCAGTCCCTGGACAGGGATTTACCATGGCTACACCTTC. Translated: CASSPWTGIYHGYTF.

The gene calls are TRBV5-1 and TRBJ2-6, with D tentatively TRBD1 (5 bases). Trimming took 7 bases from V and 4 from J, leaving 12 bases between them. There are 14 residues in the CDR3. Germline V CDR1 and CDR2: SGHRS, YFSETQ. This CDR3 is CASGNRSGANVLTF. The CDR3, as DNA: TGCGCCAGCGGCAACAGGTCAGGGGCCAACGTCCTGACTTTC.

V is TRBV27 and J is TRBJ2-3, with 8 bases that match TRBD1. Germline V CDR1 and CDR2: MNHEY, SMNVEV (reference sequence). The CDR3 extends over 17 amino acids. V was clipped by 6 bases and J by 0 bases; unmatched bases: 11. CDR3 nucleotide sequence: TGTGCCAGCAGGCAAGCTCGACAGGGGTATAGCACAGATACGCAGTATTTT. Translating gives CASRQARQGYSTDTQYF.

The V call is TRBV11-2, the J call TRBJ2-5; 16 bases fit TRBD2. V shed 4 bases, J shed 3 bases, and the junction held 8 bases outside the gene matches. The CDR3 runs to 18 residues. The germline V gene has CDR1 SGHAT and CDR2 FQNNGV. In DNA, the CDR3 is TGTGCCAGCAGCTCCCCCGGGACTAGCGGGAGGGCCAAAGAGACCCAGTACTTC. Amino acid sequence: CASSSPGTSGRAKETQYF.

The count of this clone is one. V and J are TRBV5-1 and TRBJ2-5; TRBD1 agrees at 10 bases. The CDR3 extends over 14 amino acids. Germline values: CDR1 SGHRS, CDR2 YFSETQ. Unmatched junction bases numbered 4, after V lost 4 bases and J lost 4 bases. DNA of the CDR3: TGCGCCAGCAGCAGGACAGGGGGGCCAGAGACCCAGTACTTC. Protein: CASSRTGGPETQYF.

The chain combines TRBV18 with TRBJ2-2; 9 bases map to TRBD1. With 3 bases clipped from V and 4 bases from J, the junction kept 12 bases outside the gene matches. The CDR3 sequence is 18 residues long. Germline V gene sequence: CDR1 KGHSH, CDR2 LQKENI. In DNA form, the CDR3 reads TGTGCCAGCTCACCGGACAGGGGCCAACACGTAACCACCGGGGAGCTGTTTTTT. Translation: CASSPDRGQHVTTGELFF.

In regard to this clone: Other DNA sequences from this sample encode an identical CDR3 as well. The V call is TRBV7-9, the J call TRBJ1-4, with a weak D call TRBD1 (6 bases). V shed 3 bases and J shed 5 bases, with 10 bases lying between them. Germline values: CDR1 SEHNR, CDR2 FQNEAQ (reference sequence). CDR3 length: 14 amino acids. CDR3 protein: CASSFRGANEKLFF. The DNA for the CDR3 is TGTGCCAGCAGCTTTCGGGGGGCGAATGAAAAACTGTTTTTT.

This chain connects TRBV5-6 to TRBJ2-3; 9 bases are shared with TRBD1. The germline CDR1 and CDR2 sequences are SGHDT and YYEEEE. The V and J ends lost 4 bases and 4 bases, in that order; junction bases with no gene match: 7. The CDR3 is made up of 15 amino acids. The CDR3 spells CASSIDRGFPDTQYF. The CDR3 region has the DNA TGTGCCAGCAGCATAGACAGGGGGTTCCCAGATACGCAGTATTTT.

The chain combines TRBV11-2 with TRBJ2-7; a weak D match, TRBD1 (5 bases). From germline, CDR1 is SGHAT and CDR2 FQNNGV. CDR3 length: 13 amino acids. The V end was cut by 4 bases, the J end by 2 bases, with 9 bases between. This CDR3 reads CASSYDSTYEQYF. In DNA form, the CDR3 reads TGTGCCAGCAGCTACGACAGTACCTACGAGCAGTACTTC.

This clone has ten or more counts. This rearrangement joins TRBV30 to TRBJ2-7, with D maybe TRBD2 (7 bases). V gave up 4 bases and J gave up 1 base, with 14 bases separating them. The germline gives CDR1 GTSNPN, CDR2 SVGIG (reference sequence). The CDR3 has 14 residues. The CDR3 sequence: CAWKRGGVSYEQYF. In nucleotides, the CDR3 is TGTGCCTGGAAGAGGGGGGGCGTTTCCTACGAGCAGTACTTC.

The chain joins TRBV29-1 to TRBJ1-5; D gene unclear. Trimming pared 5 bases from V and 0 bases from J, leaving 8 bases between. The CDR3 covers 13 residues. Per germline, CDR1 SQVTM and CDR2 ANQGSEA. The CDR3 DNA sequence: TGCAGCGTTCAACAGTTTAGCAATCAGCCCCAGCATTTT. It is translated as CSVQQFSNQPQHF.

V usage is TRBV29-1 and J usage is TRBJ2-7; 7 nucleotides align to TRBD1. Germline loops: CDR1 SQVTM, CDR2 ANQGSEA. The CDR3 has 14 amino acids. V dropped 0 bases and J dropped 8; count of bases not matched to a gene: 10. CDR3 in amino acids: CSVEEGGRLSQQYF. CDR3 in DNA: TGCAGCGTTGAAGAAGGGGGCAGGCTCTCCCAGCAGTACTTC.

This chain joins TRBV7-3 and TRBJ2-1, with D uncertain. The germline gives CDR1 SGHTA, CDR2 FQGTGA. The CDR3 runs to 14 residues. V gave up 5 bases and J gave up 8 bases, with 16 bases separating them. The CDR3 sequence is CASSPSTSEDEQFF. DNA for the CDR3: TGTGCCAGCAGCCCCTCGACTTCAGAGGATGAGCAGTTCTTC.